This is a list of T cell receptor beta chains from one sample in a study of cytomegalovirus exposure and HLA in healthy donors. Some clones are missing from TCRdb's copy, which holds only in-frame ones; the method was immunoSEQ multiplex PCR. This table has roughly 120,000 clones, 15% appearing once. Input material: PBMCs. The receptors originated from a woman aged 18-35 years in good health and CMV-seronegative. Each CDR3 is given without its conserved first and last residue.

v_gene: TRBV28
j_gene: TRBJ2-5
CDR3aa: ASSLPGQGEETQY

v_gene: TRBV28
j_gene: TRBJ2-3
CDR3aa: ASSTGLADTDTQY

v_gene: TRBV30
j_gene: TRBJ1-5
CDR3aa: AWSFPGTGGNQPQH

v_gene: TRBV10-2
j_gene: TRBJ2-7
CDR3aa: ASSESRGGADHEQY

v_gene: TRBV7-6
j_gene: TRBJ2-7
CDR3aa: ASSLHRDGGSYEQY

v_gene: TRBV25-1
j_gene: TRBJ2-5
CDR3aa: ASSELSRGHQETQY

v_gene: TRBV28
j_gene: TRBJ2-7
CDR3aa: ASRGGQGAFSSYEQY

v_gene: TRBV9
j_gene: TRBJ1-1
CDR3aa: ASSPRTGGFTEAF

v_gene: TRBV30
j_gene: TRBJ2-5
CDR3aa: ACHVASQETQY

v_gene: TRBV6-5
j_gene: TRBJ1-3
CDR3aa: ASSYSETTSGNTIY

v_gene: TRBV6-1
j_gene: TRBJ1-2
CDR3aa: ASSEAYQGLYGYT

v_gene: TRBV30
j_gene: TRBJ2-1
CDR3aa: AWSRAGVYNEQF

v_gene: TRBV10-3
j_gene: TRBJ2-1
CDR3aa: AISGDRNYNEQF

v_gene: TRBV6-5
j_gene: TRBJ2-3
CDR3aa: ASSSSGGTDTQY

v_gene: TRBV15
j_gene: TRBJ1-1
CDR3aa: ATSNPGPNTEAF

v_gene: TRBV29-1
j_gene: TRBJ1-2
CDR3aa: SVELGADYGYT

v_gene: TRBV5-1
j_gene: TRBJ2-7
CDR3aa: ASSRLAVNYEQY

v_gene: TRBV7-2
j_gene: TRBJ2-1
CDR3aa: ASSPRLAGGNYNEQF

v_gene: TRBV6-1
j_gene: TRBJ2-3
CDR3aa: ASSGQGGGTDTQY

v_gene: TRBV19
j_gene: TRBJ1-5
CDR3aa: ASSSTGGAGQPQH

v_gene: TRBV10-3
j_gene: TRBJ2-7
CDR3aa: AISESGSYEQY

v_gene: TRBV6-1
j_gene: TRBJ2-4
CDR3aa: ASSEALAGARAKNIQY

v_gene: TRBV5-1
j_gene: TRBJ1-2
CDR3aa: ASSLEGENYGYT

v_gene: TRBV5-4
j_gene: TRBJ1-2
CDR3aa: ASSLAGAGGAGYT

v_gene: TRBV14
j_gene: TRBJ1-1
CDR3aa: ASSFSRGTTEAF

v_gene: TRBV30
j_gene: TRBJ2-3
CDR3aa: AWKADSTDTQY

v_gene: TRBV5-6
j_gene: TRBJ2-4
CDR3aa: ASSLWLAVAKNIQY

v_gene: TRBV30
j_gene: TRBJ2-3
CDR3aa: AWASGYTDTQY

v_gene: TRBV9
j_gene: TRBJ2-1
CDR3aa: ASSVDGGGGVKNEQF

v_gene: TRBV11-1
j_gene: TRBJ2-5
CDR3aa: ASSFNSLAGGPLETQY

v_gene: TRBV5-6
j_gene: TRBJ1-2
CDR3aa: ASSSGTGRSYGYT

v_gene: TRBV14
j_gene: TRBJ2-1
CDR3aa: ASSQWAISEQF

v_gene: TRBV7-9
j_gene: TRBJ2-7
CDR3aa: ASSSPGQRYEQY

v_gene: TRBV27
j_gene: TRBJ1-2
CDR3aa: ASRAEDYGYT

v_gene: TRBV9
j_gene: TRBJ2-7
CDR3aa: ASSVAGLPYEQY

v_gene: TRBV19
j_gene: TRBJ1-5
CDR3aa: ASKGHPGQGAVQPQH

v_gene: TRBV29-1
j_gene: TRBJ1-1
CDR3aa: SAALSRGSTEAF

v_gene: TRBV5-1
j_gene: TRBJ1-2
CDR3aa: ASTPRGPSDYGYT

v_gene: TRBV4-2
j_gene: TRBJ2-2
CDR3aa: ASSHGTSDTGELF

v_gene: TRBV5-5
j_gene: TRBJ1-1
CDR3aa: ASFVDRANTEAF

v_gene: TRBV27
j_gene: TRBJ1-5
CDR3aa: ASRMTGDPNQPQH

v_gene: TRBV15
j_gene: TRBJ1-1
CDR3aa: ATSSGQRNTEAF

v_gene: TRBV30
j_gene: TRBJ2-2
CDR3aa: ALGGVGTGELF

v_gene: TRBV2
j_gene: TRBJ2-5
CDR3aa: ASMAGEETQY

v_gene: TRBV29-1
j_gene: TRBJ2-3
CDR3aa: SVAQGDTQY

v_gene: TRBV11-2
j_gene: TRBJ2-5
CDR3aa: ASSPNGETQY

v_gene: TRBV30
j_gene: TRBJ1-1
CDR3aa: AWNRGMNTEAF

v_gene: TRBV7-8
j_gene: TRBJ1-2
CDR3aa: ASSLEWASFGYT

v_gene: TRBV28
j_gene: TRBJ1-1
CDR3aa: ASSPGQMNTEAF

v_gene: TRBV5-1
j_gene: TRBJ2-5
CDR3aa: ASSPTSGEETQY

v_gene: TRBV30
j_gene: TRBJ1-1
CDR3aa: AWSGTGNTEAF

v_gene: TRBV28
j_gene: TRBJ2-2
CDR3aa: ASSLLASPGELF

v_gene: TRBV18
j_gene: TRBJ2-7
CDR3aa: ASSPEPVEQY